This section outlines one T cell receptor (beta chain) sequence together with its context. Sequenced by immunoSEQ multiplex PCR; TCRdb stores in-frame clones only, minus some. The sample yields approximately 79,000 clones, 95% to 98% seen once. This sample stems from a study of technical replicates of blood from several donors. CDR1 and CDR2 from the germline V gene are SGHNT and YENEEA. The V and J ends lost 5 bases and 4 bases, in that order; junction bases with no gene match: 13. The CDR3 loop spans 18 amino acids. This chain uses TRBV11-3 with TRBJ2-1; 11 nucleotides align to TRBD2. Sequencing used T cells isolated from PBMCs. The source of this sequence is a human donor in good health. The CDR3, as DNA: TGTGCCAGCAGCCAATCAGGAAACCGACTAGCGGGGTACAATGAGCAGTTCTTC. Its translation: CASSQSGNRLAGYNEQFF.